A single sample gave rise to the 27 T cell receptor beta chains below, sequenced in a study of CD8 T cell repertoires and influenza. Study-wide findings and caveats: Only about half of M1-specific TCRs carried the canonical 11-mer xRSx CDR3beta motif. In every donor, TRBV19 dominated the M1-specific TCR beta repertoire at roughly 50% to 89.5%.

CD8 T cells were restimulated weekly for roughly 21 days with peptide-pulsed (roughly 1 uM) irradiated TAP-deficient T2 cells. cDNA made from roughly 100-300 ng of total RNA served as the template. TCRdb keeps only in-frame clones here, not all; method: immunoSEQ multiplex PCR. The top ten hold around half of the sample, which has about 320 clones, less than 35% seen once. Material: M1 dextramer-binding CD8+ T cells from cultured PBMCs. Subset indicated: CD8 T cells sorted as dextramer-positive for the influenza matrix M1 58-66 peptide. These receptors all stem from a young adult in good health.

This chain links TRBV4-1 with TRBJ2-7; tentative D call: TRBD2 (6 bases). V shed 0 bases and J shed 3 bases, with 12 bases lying between them. There are 15 residues in the CDR3. The germline CDR1 and CDR2 sequences are MGHRA and YSYEKL. This CDR3 is CASSQDWGDSYEQYF. The CDR3 DNA reads TGCGCCAGCAGCCAAGACTGGGGGGATAGCTACGAGCAGTACTTC.

Relative to its sample, this clone is medium-sized. This chain links TRBV19 with TRBJ1-5; D not resolved. This CDR3 spans 13 amino acids. Per the germline V gene, CDR1 is LNHDA and CDR2 is SQIVND (reference sequence). V gave up 4 bases and J gave up 6 bases, with 10 bases separating them. This chain's CDR3 is CASSTRSTQPQHF. Here the CDR3 DNA reads TGTGCCAGTAGTACGAGGTCAACTCAGCCCCAGCATTTT.

This clone was picked up one time. The rearrangement links TRBV18 to TRBJ2-1; 11 bases agree with TRBD2. Germline assignment: CDR1 KGHSH and CDR2 LQKENI. This CDR3 is built from 14 residues. V lost 6 bases and J lost 7; bases outside the gene matches: 5. The CDR3: CASSQTSGTNEQFF. The CDR3 nucleotides read TGTGCCAGCTCCCAGACTAGCGGGACTAATGAGCAGTTCTTC.

CDR3 DNA: TGCGCCAGCAAATCGGAAGGGGCGAGCAATCAGCCCCAGCATTTT. Amino acids: CASKSEGASNQPQHF. The chain combines TRBV4-1 with TRBJ1-5; D may be TRBD1 (5 bases). Trimming took 7 bases from V and 1 from J, leaving 14 bases between them. Germline CDR1 and CDR2: MGHRA and YSYEKL. The CDR3 is 15 amino acids.

V usage is TRBV19 and J usage is TRBJ2-1; 15 bases are a match to TRBD2. V lost 5 bases to trimming and J lost 10 bases; unmatched junction nucleotides: 6. Germline CDR1 is LNHDA and CDR2 is SQIVND (reference sequence). This CDR3 is built from 15 residues. This CDR3 reads CASSFGLAGGNEQFF. The CDR3 DNA reads TGTGCCAGTAGTTTCGGACTAGCGGGAGGGAACGAGCAGTTCTTC.

The V call is TRBV27, the J call TRBJ1-1; a possible D gene is TRBD1 (6 bases). V was cut by 5 bases and J by 4 bases, with 14 bases left in between. The CDR3 totals 14 residues. Germline CDR1 and CDR2: MNHEY and SMNVEV (reference sequence). In DNA form, the CDR3 reads TGTGCCAGCAGTAAGACACAGGGCAGCACTGAAGCTTTCTTT. It translates to CASSKTQGSTEAFF.

In this sample, this clone turned up a few times. The chain carries TRBV29-1 and TRBJ2-7; 10 bases are shared with TRBD2. The J segment lost 0 bases and the V segment lost 1 base, leaving 3 bases of the junction unmatched. Germline V gene sequence: CDR1 SQVTM, CDR2 ANQGSEA. The CDR3 is 15 amino acids. The CDR3 nucleotides read TGCAGCGTTGAAGGGTGGACTAGCGGCTCCTACGAGCAGTACTTC. Its translation is CSVEGWTSGSYEQYF.

The genes are TRBV6-5 and TRBJ2-7; D unresolved. The CDR3 has 13 amino acids. The germline CDR1 and CDR2 sequences are MNHEY and SVGAGI. Trimming pared 6 bases from V and 2 bases from J, leaving 11 bases between. The CDR3, as DNA: TGTGCCAGCAGCCTGTACCAGACCTACGAGCAGTACTTC. It is translated as CASSLYQTYEQYF.

In this sample, this clone turned up a few times. This chain uses TRBV28 with TRBJ2-5; 10 bases agree with TRBD1. V was pared by 5 bases and J by 5 bases, with 5 bases of the junction left unmatched. The CDR3 loop spans 14 amino acids. From germline, CDR1 is MDHEN and CDR2 SYDVKM. The CDR3 DNA sequence: TGTGCCAGCAGTAACGGGACAGGGGAGGAGACCCAGTACTTC. Protein product: CASSNGTGEETQYF.

The chain links TRBV4-2 to TRBJ2-1; D perhaps matches TRBD1 (6 bases). The length of the CDR3 is 16 residues. Germline values: CDR1 LGHNA, CDR2 YNFKEQ. V was cut by 4 bases and J by 3 bases, with 16 bases left in between. The CDR3 sequence is CASSPVLEGDYNEQFF. The CDR3 region has the DNA TGTGCCAGCAGCCCCGTCTTAGAGGGGGACTACAATGAGCAGTTCTTC.

This chain links TRBV6-5 with TRBJ1-5; weak D call: TRBD1 (5 bases). V shed 5 bases and J shed 11 bases, with 19 bases lying between them. Germline lookup yields CDR1 MNHEY and CDR2 SVGAGI. This CDR3 contains 14 residues. As DNA, the CDR3 is TGTGCCAGCAGTGCTGGGACTGAGCAATCAGCCCAGCATTTT. Its protein is CASSAGTEQSAQHF.

The chain combines TRBV11-2 with TRBJ2-1; 11 bases fit TRBD2. There are 17 residues in the CDR3. Losses at the gene ends were 5 bases for V and 7 bases for J; bases not matched to a gene: 13. Germline V gene sequence: CDR1 SGHAT, CDR2 FQNNGV. The DNA of the CDR3 is TGTGCCAGCAGCCAAGAAGATCTGACTAGCGGGACTAATGAGCAGTTCTTC. Amino acid sequence: CASSQEDLTSGTNEQFF.

V usage is TRBV19 and J usage is TRBJ1-5; D perhaps matches TRBD1 (5 bases). Germline assignment: CDR1 LNHDA and CDR2 SQIVND (reference sequence). Trimming removed 8 bases at V and 6 bases at J, with 20 bases between. This CDR3 region has 15 residues. The CDR3 sequence is CASSPLGGVAQPQHF. The DNA of the CDR3 is TGTGCCAGTTCGCCTCTGGGGGGGGTGGCTCAGCCCCAGCATTTT.

This clone rates as large (0.1 to 1%). The V call is TRBV19, the J call TRBJ2-7; D remains ambiguous. The CDR3 length is 13 residues. The germline V and J ends were trimmed by 3 bases and 3 bases, with 9 bases remaining between them. Germline CDR1 LNHDA, CDR2 SQIVND (reference sequence). The CDR3 here is CASSMRSGYEQYF. CDR3 bases: TGTGCCAGTAGTATGAGGTCTGGCTACGAGCAGTACTTC.

V and J are TRBV19 and TRBJ2-1; 7 nucleotides match TRBD2. CDR3 size: 12 residues. Trimming took 4 bases from V and 7 from J; bases not matched to a gene: 1. Germline V CDR1 and CDR2: LNHDA, SQIVND (reference sequence). In nucleotides, the CDR3 is TGTGCCAGTAGTACTAGCGGTAATGAGCAGTTCTTC. Amino acids: CASSTSGNEQFF.

This clone is judged medium-sized. The rearrangement links TRBV27 to TRBJ2-1; D gene uncertain. This CDR3 has 14 amino acids. Germline V gene data show CDR1 as MNHEY and CDR2 as SMNVEV (reference sequence). V was pared by 3 bases and J by 5 bases, with 11 bases between. This CDR3 reads CASSFDGENNEQFF. Written as DNA, the CDR3 is TGTGCCAGCAGTTTTGACGGAGAAAACAATGAGCAGTTCTTC.

The genes are TRBV11-3 and TRBJ1-1; a possible D gene is TRBD1 (6 bases). In germline, CDR1 is SGHNT, CDR2 YENEEA. This CDR3 comprises 12 residues. Trimming took off 1 base at V and 6 bases at J, with 6 bases between the two ends. CDR3: CASSLGTAEAFF. CDR3 bases: TGTGCCAGCAGCTTAGGGACAGCTGAAGCTTTCTTT.

By its share, this clone is medium-sized. The chain carries TRBV11-2 and TRBJ2-7, with D perhaps matching TRBD2 (5 bases). The CDR3 length is 15 residues. CDR1 and CDR2 from the germline V gene are SGHAT and FQNNGV. The V end was cut by 4 bases, the J end by 2 bases, with 15 bases between. In DNA form, the CDR3 reads TGTGCCAGCAGCTCGACTTTTTACGGGACCTACGAGCAGTACTTC. Its translation is CASSSTFYGTYEQYF.

The chain uses TRBV5-5 and TRBJ2-7; D remains unclear. The V gene lost 7 bases and the J gene lost 5 bases, with 16 bases spanning the gap. In germline, CDR1 is SGHKS, CDR2 YYEKEE (reference sequence). This CDR3 contains 13 residues. The DNA for the CDR3 is TGTGCCAGCCGCGGCCAGTTTAATCACGAGCAGTACTTC. As protein: CASRGQFNHEQYF. Full variable domain (missing parts from reference TRBV5-5 and TRBJ2-7): DAGVTQSPTHLIKTRGQQVTLRCSPISGHKSVSWYQQVLGQGPQFIFQYYEKEERGRGNFPDRFSARQFPNYSSELNVNALLLGDSALYLCASRGQFNHEQYFGPGTRLTVT.

V is TRBV13 and J is TRBJ2-1; D might be TRBD2 (5 bases). There are 17 residues in the CDR3. Trimming cost V 2 bases and J 1 base, with 15 bases left between them. Germline loops: CDR1 PRHDT, CDR2 FYEKMQ (reference sequence). The CDR3 spells CASSLTRLARSYNEQFF. The CDR3 DNA reads TGTGCCAGCAGCTTAACCCGCCTAGCAAGGTCCTACAATGAGCAGTTCTTC.

This clone was detected a few times. Here the CDR3 reads CASSSPPQGQETQYF. The CDR3 bases are TGTGCCAGCAGCTCCCCCCCGCAGGGCCAAGAGACCCAGTACTTC. The chain carries TRBV28 and TRBJ2-5, with TRBD1 as a possible D gene (5 bases). The CDR3 extends over 15 amino acids. V was trimmed by 6 bases and J by 1 base, leaving 15 bases between them. Germline-derived CDR1 and CDR2 are MDHEN and SYDVKM.

The V call is TRBV6-4, the J call TRBJ2-1; 10 nucleotides line up with TRBD2. Trimming at V came to 6 bases and at J to 8 bases, leaving 10 bases not matched to a gene. Germline values: CDR1 MRHNA, CDR2 SNTAGT. The CDR3 covers 15 residues. CDR3 in DNA: TGTGCCAGCAGGCAGGCTAGCGGGAGTAGCGATGAGCAGTTCTTC. The encoded protein is CASRQASGSSDEQFF.

In its sample, this clone is large (0.1 to 1%). V and J are TRBV19 and TRBJ2-1; 8 bases line up with TRBD2. Per the germline V gene, CDR1 is LNHDA and CDR2 is SQIVND (reference sequence). The V segment lost 3 bases and the J segment 3 bases; nucleotides outside the gene matches: 4. This CDR3 is 15 amino acids long. The CDR3 bases are TGTGCCAGTAGTATTCGGGGGGGGCACTACAATGAGCAGTTCTTC. The encoded protein is CASSIRGGHYNEQFF. The whole variable domain, filled in from reference TRBV19 and TRBJ2-1, reads DGGITQSPKYLFRKEGQNVTLSCEQNLNHDAMYWYRQDPGQGLRLIYYSQIVNDFQKGDIAEGYSVSREKKESFPLTVTSAQKNPTAFYLCASSIRGGHYNEQFFGPGTRLTVL.

Written as DNA, the CDR3 is TGTGCCAGCAGCCAAGCGGGAGGGCCTTTACATGAGCAGTTCTTC. Translating it yields CASSQAGGPLHEQFF. The chain carries TRBV4-2 and TRBJ2-1, with TRBD2 matching over 8 bases. Germline loops: CDR1 LGHNA, CDR2 YNFKEQ. CDR3 size: 15 residues. V shed 1 base, J shed 8 bases, and the junction held 7 bases outside the gene matches.

The V call is TRBV5-5, the J call TRBJ2-5; 16 nucleotides match TRBD2. V dropped 5 bases and J dropped 2; count of bases not matched to a gene: 15. The CDR3 loop spans 20 amino acids. Germline V CDR1 and CDR2: SGHKS, YYEKEE (reference sequence). The chain's CDR3 is CASSLLPGLAGGPWQETQYF. The CDR3 DNA reads TGTGCCAGCAGTTTACTTCCGGGACTAGCGGGAGGGCCATGGCAAGAGACCCAGTACTTC. Supplemented by reference TRBV5-5 and TRBJ2-5, the full variable domain reads DAGVTQSPTHLIKTRGQQVTLRCSPISGHKSVSWYQQVLGQGPQFIFQYYEKEERGRGNFPDRFSARQFPNYSSELNVNALLLGDSALYLCASSLLPGLAGGPWQETQYFGPGTRLLVL.

This clone rates as large (0.1 to 1%). The chain couples TRBV19 to TRBJ1-2, with D perhaps matching TRBD1 (5 bases). From germline, CDR1 is LNHDA and CDR2 SQIVND (reference sequence). The CDR3 sequence is 12 residues long. V lost 5 bases, J lost 3 bases, and 7 bases lay in between. CDR3: CASSQGYYGYTF. CDR3 coding DNA: TGTGCCAGTAGTCAGGGTTACTATGGCTACACCTTC.

This clone was seen more than once but under ten times. The chain links TRBV10-1 to TRBJ1-1, with TRBD1 as a possible D gene (5 bases). CDR1 and CDR2 (germline): WNHNN, SYGVQD (reference sequence). CDR3 length equals 14 residues. Trimming left V 2 bases short and J 1 base short, with 8 bases between. The CDR3 is CASSEGAKNTEAFF. Here the CDR3 DNA reads TGCGCCAGCAGTGAGGGGGCCAAGAACACTGAAGCTTTCTTT.